This T cell receptor (beta chain) appears in the sequencing data of a study of CD8 T cells in ankylosing spondylitis. Study-wide results and limits: Earlier authors reported some of these motif variants in reactive arthritis synovial fluid and blood.

Points on this clonotype: Antigen: not known.

Trimming cost V 4 bases and J 6 bases; bases outside gene matches: 9. Germline assignment: CDR1 MGHRA and CDR2 YSYEKL. The CDR3 runs 15 residues. TCRdb re-called the 5' RACE reads with MiXCR, one entry per CDR3 protein. This sample yields approximately 260,000 distinct CDR3 sequences, of which about 20% are seen a single time; more than 25% belongs to the top ten. This sequence originates from a male donor with ankylosing spondylitis or in good health (not recorded which). Sequencing was done on a sample of blood, either unsorted or a sorted T cell fraction (not recorded which). The V gene is TRBV4-1, the J gene TRBJ2-7, with TRBD2 matching 10 bases. The CDR3 here is CASSPLTSGWVEQYF. The DNA for the CDR3 is TGCGCCAGCAGCCCGCTGACTAGCGGGTGGGTCGAGCAGTACTTC.